This T cell receptor (beta chain) was retrieved from a study of T cell responses to AZD1222 COVID-19 vaccine. Deletions cut 2 bases from V and 6 bases from J, with 11 bases between. The CDR3 length is 14 residues. The germline V gene encodes CDR1 MNHEY and CDR2 SVGEGT. Profiling relied on immunoSEQ multiplex PCR, and the TCRdb table lists in-frame clones only, not all of them. The sample records under 130,000 clones, roughly 90% being singletons. Sequencing was performed on peripheral blood, taken on day 0 of AZD1222 vaccination. This sequence joins TRBV6-2 or TRBV6-3 and TRBJ1-5; D gene ambiguous. This clonotype was sampled from an adult in good health. The CDR3: CASSYGGGTQPQHF. In nucleotides, the CDR3 is TGTGCCAGCAGTTACGGCGGAGGAACTCAGCCCCAGCATTTT.